This TCR beta chain was obtained from a study of cytomegalovirus exposure and HLA in healthy donors. Germline CDR1 SGHTA, CDR2 FQGNSA. This CDR3 contains 14 residues. V shed 3 bases and J 6 bases; nucleotides not matched to a gene: 3. General observations from the study: Later analysis showed TCR association rates varying by HLA locus, highest for DRB1 and lowest for HLA-C. CMV antigen specificity was confirmed in vitro for a few CMV-associated chains.

For this clone: Its antigen is not identified.

Primers: 60 Vbeta forward and 13 Jbeta reverse. Clones were sequenced by immunoSEQ multiplex PCR, and TCRdb holds only the in-frame ones, with some missing. The sample yields over 70,000 clones, 70% to 80% seen once. The sample comprised PBMCs. This sequence was found in a man between 45 and 60 years old in good health and CMV-seropositive. The genes are TRBV7-2 and TRBJ2-2; 8 nucleotides agree with TRBD1. The CDR3 DNA reads TGTGCCAGCAGCTTGGGACAGGCTTCCGGGGAGCTGTTTTTT. Amino acid sequence: CASSLGQASGELFF.